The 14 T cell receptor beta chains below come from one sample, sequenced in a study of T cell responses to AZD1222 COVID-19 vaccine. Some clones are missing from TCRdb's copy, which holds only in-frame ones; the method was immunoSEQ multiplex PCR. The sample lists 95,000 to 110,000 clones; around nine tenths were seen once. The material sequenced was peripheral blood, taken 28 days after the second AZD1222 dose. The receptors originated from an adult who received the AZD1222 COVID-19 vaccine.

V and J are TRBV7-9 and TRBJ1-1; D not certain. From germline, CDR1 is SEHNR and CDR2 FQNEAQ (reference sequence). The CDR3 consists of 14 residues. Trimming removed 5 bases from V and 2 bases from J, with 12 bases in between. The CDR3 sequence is CASSLSPGNTEAFF. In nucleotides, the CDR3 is TGTGCCAGCAGCCTCTCCCCAGGCAACACTGAAGCTTTCTTT.

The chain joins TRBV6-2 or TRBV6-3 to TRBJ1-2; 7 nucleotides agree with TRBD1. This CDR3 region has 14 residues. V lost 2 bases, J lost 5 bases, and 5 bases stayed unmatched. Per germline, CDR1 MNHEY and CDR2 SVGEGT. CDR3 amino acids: CASSYPGTDYGYTF. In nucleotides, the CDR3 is TGTGCCAGCAGTTACCCCGGGACAGATTATGGCTACACCTTC.

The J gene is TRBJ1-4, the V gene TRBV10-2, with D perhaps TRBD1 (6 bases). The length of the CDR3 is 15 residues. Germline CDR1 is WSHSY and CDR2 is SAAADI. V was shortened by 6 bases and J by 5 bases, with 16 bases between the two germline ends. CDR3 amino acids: CASRITGMGNEKLFF. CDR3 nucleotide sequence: TGCGCCAGCAGGATAACAGGGATGGGGAATGAAAAACTGTTTTTT.

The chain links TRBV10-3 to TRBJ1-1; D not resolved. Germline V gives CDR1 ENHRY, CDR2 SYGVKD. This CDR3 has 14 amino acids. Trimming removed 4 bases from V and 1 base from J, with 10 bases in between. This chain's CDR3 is CAISVNGRNTEAFF. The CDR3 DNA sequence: TGTGCCATCAGTGTCAATGGCAGGAACACTGAAGCTTTCTTT.

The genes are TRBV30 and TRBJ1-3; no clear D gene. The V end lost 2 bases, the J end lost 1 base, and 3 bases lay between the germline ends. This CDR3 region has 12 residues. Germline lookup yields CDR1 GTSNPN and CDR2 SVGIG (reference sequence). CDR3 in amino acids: CAWSLSGNTIYF. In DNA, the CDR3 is TGTGCCTGGAGTCTTTCTGGAAACACCATATATTTT.

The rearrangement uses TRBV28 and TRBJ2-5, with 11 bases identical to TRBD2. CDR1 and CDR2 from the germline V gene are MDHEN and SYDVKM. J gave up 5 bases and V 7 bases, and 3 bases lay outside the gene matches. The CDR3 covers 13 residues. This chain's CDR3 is CASKLAGVETQYF. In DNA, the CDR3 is TGTGCCAGCAAACTAGCGGGGGTCGAGACCCAGTACTTC. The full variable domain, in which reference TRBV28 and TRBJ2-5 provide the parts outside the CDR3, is DVKVTQSSRYLVKRTGEKVFLECVQDMDHENMFWYRQDPGLGLRLIYFSYDVKMKEKGDIPEGYSVSREKKERFSLILESASTNQTSMYLCASKLAGVETQYFGPGTRLLVL.

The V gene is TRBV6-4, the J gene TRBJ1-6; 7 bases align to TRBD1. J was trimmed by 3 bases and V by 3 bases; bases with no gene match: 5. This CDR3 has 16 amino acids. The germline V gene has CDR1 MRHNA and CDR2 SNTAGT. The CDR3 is CASSEKGAGYNSPLHF. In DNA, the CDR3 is TGTGCCAGCAGTGAGAAGGGGGCGGGCTATAATTCACCCCTCCACTTT.

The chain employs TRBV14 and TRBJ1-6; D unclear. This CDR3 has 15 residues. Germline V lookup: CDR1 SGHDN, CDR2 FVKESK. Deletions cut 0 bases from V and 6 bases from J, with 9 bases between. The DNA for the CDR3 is TGTGCCAGCAGCCAAGAGCGTAGGTCTAATTCACCCCTCCACTTT. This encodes CASSQERRSNSPLHF.

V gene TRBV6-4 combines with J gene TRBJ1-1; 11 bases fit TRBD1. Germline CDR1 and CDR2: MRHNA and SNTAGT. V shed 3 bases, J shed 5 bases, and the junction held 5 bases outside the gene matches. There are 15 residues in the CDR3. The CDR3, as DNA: TGTGCCAGCAGTGATGGGACAGGGGGTAGTACTGAAGCTTTCTTT. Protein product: CASSDGTGGSTEAFF.

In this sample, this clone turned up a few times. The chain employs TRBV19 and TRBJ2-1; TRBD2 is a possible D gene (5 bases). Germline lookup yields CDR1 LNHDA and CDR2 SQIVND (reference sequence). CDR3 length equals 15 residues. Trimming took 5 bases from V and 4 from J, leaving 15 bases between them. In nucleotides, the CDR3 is TGTGCCAGTAGTGATGGGAGCAGCGGATACAATGAGCAGTTCTTC. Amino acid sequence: CASSDGSSGYNEQFF.

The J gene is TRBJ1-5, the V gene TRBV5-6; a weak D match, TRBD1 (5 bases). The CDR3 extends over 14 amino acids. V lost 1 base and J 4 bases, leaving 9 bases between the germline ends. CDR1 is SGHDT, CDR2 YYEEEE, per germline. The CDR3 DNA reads TGTGCCAGCAGCTTGCGACAGATAAATCAGCCCCAGCATTTT. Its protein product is CASSLRQINQPQHF.

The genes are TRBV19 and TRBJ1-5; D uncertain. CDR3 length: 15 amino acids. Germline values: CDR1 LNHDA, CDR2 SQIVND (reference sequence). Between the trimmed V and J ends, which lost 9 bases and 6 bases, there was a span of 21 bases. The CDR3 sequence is CASNPGTRALQPQHF. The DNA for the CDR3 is TGTGCCAGCAACCCCGGAACGAGGGCCCTTCAGCCCCAGCATTTT.

The CDR3 loop is CSVAFEDRPPYEQYF. The CDR3 DNA is TGCAGCGTTGCATTTGAGGACAGGCCCCCCTACGAGCAGTACTTC. The V call is TRBV29-1, the J call TRBJ2-7; TRBD1 agrees at 7 bases. After removal of 4 bases from V and 2 bases from J, the junction contained 11 bases not matched to a gene. This CDR3 comprises 15 residues. Germline values: CDR1 SQVTM, CDR2 ANQGSEA.

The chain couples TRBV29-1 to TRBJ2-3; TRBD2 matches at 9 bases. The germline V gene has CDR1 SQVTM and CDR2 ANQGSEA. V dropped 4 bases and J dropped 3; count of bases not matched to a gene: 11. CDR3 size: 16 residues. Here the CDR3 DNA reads TGCAGCGTTGTGTCTGCGGGGGGGCCGAGGACAGATACGCAGTATTTT. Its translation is CSVVSAGGPRTDTQYF.